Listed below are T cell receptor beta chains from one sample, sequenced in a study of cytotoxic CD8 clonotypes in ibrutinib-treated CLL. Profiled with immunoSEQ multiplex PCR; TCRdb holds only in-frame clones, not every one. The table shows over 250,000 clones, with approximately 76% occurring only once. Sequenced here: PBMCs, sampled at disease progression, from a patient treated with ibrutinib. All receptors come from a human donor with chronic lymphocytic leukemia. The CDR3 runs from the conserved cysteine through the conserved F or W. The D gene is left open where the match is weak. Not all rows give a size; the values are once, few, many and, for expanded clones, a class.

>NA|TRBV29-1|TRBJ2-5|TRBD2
TGCAGCGTGGATGGGGGGACTAGTAGGGAGACCCAGTACTTC
CSVDGGTSRETQYF
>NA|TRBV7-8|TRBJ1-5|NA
TGTGCCAGCAGCTCCGGACGGCGCCCTAATCAGCCCCAGCATTTT
CASSSGRRPNQPQHF
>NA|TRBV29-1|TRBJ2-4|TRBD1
TGCAGCGTTATAAGACAGGGTTTCACCAAAAACATTCAGTACTTC
CSVIRQGFTKNIQYF
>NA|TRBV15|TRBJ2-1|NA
TGTGCCACCAGCAGAGAGGGGGGTAGCTCCTACAATGAGCAGTTCTTC
CATSREGGSSYNEQFF
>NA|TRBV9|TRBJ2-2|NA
TGTGCCAGCAGCGTAGATACGGCCCGGTCTGGGGAGCTGTTTTTT
CASSVDTARSGELFF
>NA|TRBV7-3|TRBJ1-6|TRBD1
TGTGCCAGCAGCTTAGGACCAGGGATGACAGGGACAAGTTCACCCCTCCACTTT
CASSLGPGMTGTSSPLHF
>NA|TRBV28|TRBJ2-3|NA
TGTGCCAGCAGATCACCGGGACTGGGGAGCACAGATACGCAGTATTTT
CASRSPGLGSTDTQYF
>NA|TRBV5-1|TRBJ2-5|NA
TGCGCCAGCAGCTTAGCACCGTTAGAGACCCAGTACTTC
CASSLAPLETQYF
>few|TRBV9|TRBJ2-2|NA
TGTGCCAGCAGCGTAGGAGGGAACACCGGGGAGCTGTTTTTT
CASSVGGNTGELFF
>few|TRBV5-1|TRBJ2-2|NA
TGCGCCAGCAGCTTCATCGGTCTGGGGGCGGCGAACACCGGGGAGCTGTTTTTT
CASSFIGLGAANTGELFF
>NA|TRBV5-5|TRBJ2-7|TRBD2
TGTGCCAGCAGCCCATTTCCAGTAGCGGGCCTCAACCTCTACGAGCAGTACTTC
CASSPFPVAGLNLYEQYF
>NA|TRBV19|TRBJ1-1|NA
TGTGCCAGCGAAGTCCGGGGCGAGGAAGCTTTCTTT
CASEVRGEEAFF
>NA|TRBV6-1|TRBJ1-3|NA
TGTGCCAGCAGCGCTTACTCTGGAAACACCATATATTTT
CASSAYSGNTIYF
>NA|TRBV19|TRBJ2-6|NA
TGTGCCAGTAGTATGCGGGGTAGGCGGGCCAACGTCCTGACTTTC
CASSMRGRRANVLTF
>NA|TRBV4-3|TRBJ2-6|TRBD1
TGCGCCAGCAGCCAAGGGACAGGGGACGCTGGGGCCAACGTCCTGACTTTC
CASSQGTGDAGANVLTF
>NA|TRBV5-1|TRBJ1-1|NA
TGCGCCAGCAGCTTGATCCCCAGGGCGAACACTGAAGCTTTCTTT
CASSLIPRANTEAFF
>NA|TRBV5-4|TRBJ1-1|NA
TGTGCCAGCAGCTTGAGGGGTGACACTGAAGCTTTCTTT
CASSLRGDTEAFF
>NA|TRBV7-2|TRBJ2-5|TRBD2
TGTGCCAGCAGGGCCACTAGCGGGAGTGAGACCCAGTACTTC
CASRATSGSETQYF
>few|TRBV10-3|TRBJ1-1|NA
TGTGCCATCAGTGAGTTTGGGGAGAACACTGAAGCTTTCTTT
CAISEFGENTEAFF
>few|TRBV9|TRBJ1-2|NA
TGTGCCAGCAGCGTAGGCTCGGAGTATGGCTACACCTTC
CASSVGSEYGYTF
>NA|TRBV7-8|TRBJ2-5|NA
TGTGCCAGCAGCCCGACCCGGAGGTTCGAGACCCAGTACTTC
CASSPTRRFETQYF
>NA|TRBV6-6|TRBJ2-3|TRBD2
TGTGCCAGCAGCCCGGGGAGGGTTCGAAGCACAGATACGCAGTATTTT
CASSPGRVRSTDTQYF
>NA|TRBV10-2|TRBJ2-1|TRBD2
TGCGCCAGCAGTTTAGCGGGAGGAGGTCCTGAGCAGTTCTTC
CASSLAGGGPEQFF
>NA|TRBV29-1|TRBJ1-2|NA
TGCAGCGTTGACAGGGAGGACTACGGCTACACCTTC
CSVDREDYGYTF
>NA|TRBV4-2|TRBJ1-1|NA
TGTGCCAGCAGCCAAATGAACACTGAAGCTTTCTTT
CASSQMNTEAFF
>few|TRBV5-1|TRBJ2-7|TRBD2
TGCGCCAGCAGAATAGCGGGAGGGCCTCGGTACGAGCAGTACTTC
CASRIAGGPRYEQYF
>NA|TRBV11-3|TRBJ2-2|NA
TGTGCCAGCAGCGTCGGATCGACCATCACCGGGGAGCTGTTTTTT
CASSVGSTITGELFF
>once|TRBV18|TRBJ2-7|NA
TGTGCCAGCTCACCAAGGACCCTAGTGGGGTACGAGCAGTACTTC
CASSPRTLVGYEQYF
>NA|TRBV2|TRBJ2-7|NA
TGTGCCAGCAGTGAAGCCTGGTCGGGGCAGTACTTC
CASSEAWSGQYF
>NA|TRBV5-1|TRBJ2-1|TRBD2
TGCGCCAGCAGCTTGTACGGCGGGAGGGGGAGCTCCTACAATGAGCAGTTCTTC
CASSLYGGRGSSYNEQFF
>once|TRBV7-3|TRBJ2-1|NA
TGTGCCAGCAGCCCGGGACTTCTATACAATGAGCAGTTCTTC
CASSPGLLYNEQFF
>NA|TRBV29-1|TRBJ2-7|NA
TGCAGCGTTGAATTTGGGACACCTTACGAGCAGTACTTC
CSVEFGTPYEQYF
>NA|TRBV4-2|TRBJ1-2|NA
TGTGCCAGCAGCCAAGATCTCCGACAGGCATATGGCTACACCTTC
CASSQDLRQAYGYTF
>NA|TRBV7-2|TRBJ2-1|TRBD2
TGTGCCAGCAGCCAAAGTGTGACGGGAGGCCCCTACAATGAGCAGTTCTTC
CASSQSVTGGPYNEQFF
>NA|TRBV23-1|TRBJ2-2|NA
TGCGCCAGCAGTCAAGGGACACCTTTCGCGAACACCGGGGAGCTGTTTTTT
CASSQGTPFANTGELFF
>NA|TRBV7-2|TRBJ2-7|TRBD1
TGTGCCAGCGAACGGGACAGGGGGTTGTACGAGCAGTACTTC
CASERDRGLYEQYF
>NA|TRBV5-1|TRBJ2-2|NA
TGCGCCAGCAGCTTGGGGACGCTTAACACCGGGGAGCTGTTTTTT
CASSLGTLNTGELFF
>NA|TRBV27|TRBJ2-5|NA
TGTGCCAGCAGTTTATCTCGACAGGGAGGGATGGAGACCCAGTACTTC
CASSLSRQGGMETQYF
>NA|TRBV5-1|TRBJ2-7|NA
TGCGCCAGCAGCCTCGGGGGACAGTTCCCCTACGAGCAGTACTTC
CASSLGGQFPYEQYF
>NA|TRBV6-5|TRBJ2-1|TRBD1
TGTGCCAGCAATCACAGGGGTTCCTACAATGAGCAGTTCTTC
CASNHRGSYNEQFF
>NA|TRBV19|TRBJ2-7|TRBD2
TGTGCCAGTAGTCCCGGACTAGCGGGGGACCCCTACGAGCAGTACTTC
CASSPGLAGDPYEQYF
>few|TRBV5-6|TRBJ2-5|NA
TGTGCCAGCAGCGTCTCCGGGACCCCCGGGGAGACCCAGTACTTC
CASSVSGTPGETQYF
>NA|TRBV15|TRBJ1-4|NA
TGTGCCACCAGCAGAGGTTATGAAAAACTGTTTTTT
CATSRGYEKLFF
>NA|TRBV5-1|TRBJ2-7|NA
TGCGCCAGCAGCTTAACGGGGGAGTTCTCCTACGAGCAGTACTTC
CASSLTGEFSYEQYF
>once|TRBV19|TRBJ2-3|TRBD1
TGTGCCAGTAGTATGGCGGGACAGGGTGGAATTTTGGGTACGCAGTATTTT
CASSMAGQGGILGTQYF
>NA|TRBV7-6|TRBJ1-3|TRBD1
TGTGCCAGCAGCCCGGACAGGGCTGGAAACACCATATATTTT
CASSPDRAGNTIYF
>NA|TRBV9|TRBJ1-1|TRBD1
TGTGCCAGCCAGGACAACAGGGGCCAAGCTTTCTTT
CASQDNRGQAFF
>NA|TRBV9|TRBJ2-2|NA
TGTGCCAGCAGCGTAGACGGTGGTGGCACCGGGGAGCTGTTTTTT
CASSVDGGGTGELFF
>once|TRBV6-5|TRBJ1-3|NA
TGTGCCAGCAGCCCGACGGTGGGAAACACCATATATTTT
CASSPTVGNTIYF
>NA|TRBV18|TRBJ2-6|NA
TGTGCCAGCTCACCACCAACCCGGGGAAAAGTTCTCTCTGGGGCCAACGTCCTGACTTTC
CASSPPTRGKVLSGANVLTF
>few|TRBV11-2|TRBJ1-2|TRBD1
TGTGCCAGCAGTACAGGGGAATATGGCTACACCTTC
CASSTGEYGYTF
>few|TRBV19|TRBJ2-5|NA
TGTGCCAGTAGCCAAGGACAGCTGATGGAGACCCAGTACTTC
CASSQGQLMETQYF
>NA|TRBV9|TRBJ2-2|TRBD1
TGTGCCAGCAGCGCCCGGACAGGGGCGGCAACCGGGGAGCTGTTTTTT
CASSARTGAATGELFF
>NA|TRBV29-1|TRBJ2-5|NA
TGCAGCGTTGAAGATCAAAGAGGTGAAGAGACCCAGTACTTC
CSVEDQRGEETQYF
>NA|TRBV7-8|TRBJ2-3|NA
TGTGCCAGCAGCTTAGGCACTGCAGATACGCAGTATTTT
CASSLGTADTQYF
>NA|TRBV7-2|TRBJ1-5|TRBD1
TGTGCCAGCAGCTCGGGACAGGGGAGGGTTCAGCCCCAGCATTTT
CASSSGQGRVQPQHF
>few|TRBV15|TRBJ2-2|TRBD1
TGTGCCACCAGCAGAGTTTGGACAGGGACCGCGAACACCGGGGAGCTGTTTTTT
CATSRVWTGTANTGELFF
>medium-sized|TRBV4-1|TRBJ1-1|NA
TGCGCCAGAACCCCATGGGGGGGAAAAGCTTTCTTT
CARTPWGGKAFF
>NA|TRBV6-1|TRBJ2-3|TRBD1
TGTGCCAGCAGTGAACCCCCGGGACAGTTTCTGACAGATACGCAGTATTTT
CASSEPPGQFLTDTQYF